This TCR beta chain was captured by sequencing in a study of pediatric ulcerative colitis (dated by TCRdb to about 2019). Turning to the overall study: Pancolitis was present in over 5 ulcerative colitis patients and left-sided colitis in two, and histology consistent with ulcerative colitis was found in all of these patients. From eight or nine newly diagnosed, treatment-naive pediatric ulcerative colitis patients and four non-IBD control children, paired blood and rectal samples were collected. By Pediatric Ulcerative Colitis Activity Index, mild disease was classified in two patients, moderate disease in four and acute severe colitis in three.

Broad study findings and their caveats: Because the repertoires came from total lymphocyte DNA, rare subsets such as regulatory T cells may have patterns that are not reflected. Two rectal CDR3 clonotypes were found in every ulcerative colitis patient but in no control. Rectal repertoire features separated controls, mild-moderate and acute severe colitis patients; acute severe colitis showed reduced rectal diversity due to clonal expansions. T cells from blood may have been included in the rectal pinch biopsies, particularly in patients with overt colitis. For technical reasons, the blood samples of a couple of patients yielded substantially fewer templates, so those samples were excluded from the blood-rectal overlap analysis. Significantly higher autologous blood-rectal clonal overlap was found in ulcerative colitis patients than in controls, which suggested increased T cell trafficking to inflamed tissue. With only a handful of individuals, the healthy control group was small.

During colonoscopy, one to two pinch biopsies were obtained from the rectum for research purposes. Ulcerative colitis patients had received no immunosuppressive medication before the diagnostic colonoscopy. Before DNA was isolated, the rectal biopsies underwent proteinase K digestion. The Wizard kit (Promega) was used to extract genomic DNA from blood and intestinal samples. Notes on this clone: The antigen this receptor binds is unknown. One base away there is no much larger clone; base qualities are not given.

The CDR3 runs 16 residues from the cysteine to the phenylalanine. Here the CDR3 DNA is all that survives: 48 bases in frame from base 1. Based on the germline V gene, the CDR1 and CDR2 sequences are SGHTA and FQGNSA. V lost 6 bases and J lost 4 bases, and the count of bases not matched to a germline gene is 14. Through the immunoSEQ TRB Survey service, multiplex V and J primers were used to amplify rearranged CDR3 beta regions from genomic DNA. To keep depth equal across samples, survey-level sequencing depth of up to 500,000 reads per sample was applied. Libraries were purified and pooled, and sequencing was performed on Illumina technology. The original methods were these. immunoSEQ online tools were used for productive clonality, sample overlap, pairwise scatters, CDR3 beta length, V/D/J gene usage and productiveness. Alongside Shannon and Simpson indices, calculated diversity was computed as the number of unique rearrangements divided by total templates, multiplied by 100. Z-score normalized data were analyzed by principal component analysis with the R prcomp function and the ggbiplot package. Morisita's index was used to quantify blood-rectal clonal overlap within each subject. What TCRdb holds here is the immuneACCESS table cut down to in-frame rearrangements. Part of the clones is not present; checked against another copy, under half of the missing clones reflect an unresolved V gene, and the others are unexplained. V, J and clone size are those of that table, while D and trimming were read from the DNA. The sample table contains about 25,000 clones; only one count was recorded for roughly 70% of them. In total, the top ten clones hold approximately 8% of the sample.

The specimen was gut tissue. The chain couples TRBV7-2 to TRBJ2-7; TRBD2 lines up with 8 middle nucleotides. This TCR came from a boy younger than 18 with severe ulcerative colitis. The CDR3 has the sequence CASRETPAGALYEQYF. The DNA is TGTGCCAGCAGGGAAACCCCAGCGGGAGCCCTTTACGAGCAGTACTTC.